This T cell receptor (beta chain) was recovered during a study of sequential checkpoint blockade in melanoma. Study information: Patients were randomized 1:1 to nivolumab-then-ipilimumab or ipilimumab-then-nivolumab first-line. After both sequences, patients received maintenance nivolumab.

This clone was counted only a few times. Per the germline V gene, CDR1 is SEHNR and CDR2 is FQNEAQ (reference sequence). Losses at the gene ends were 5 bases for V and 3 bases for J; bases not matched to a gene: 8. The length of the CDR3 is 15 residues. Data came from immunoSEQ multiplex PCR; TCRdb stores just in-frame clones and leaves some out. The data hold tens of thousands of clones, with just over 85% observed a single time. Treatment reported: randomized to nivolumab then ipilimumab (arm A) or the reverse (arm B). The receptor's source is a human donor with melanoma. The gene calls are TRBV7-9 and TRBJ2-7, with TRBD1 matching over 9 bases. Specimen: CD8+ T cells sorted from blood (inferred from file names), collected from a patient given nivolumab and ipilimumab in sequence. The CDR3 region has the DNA TGTGCCAGCAGCCCTAACAGGGGGCGCGTCTACGAGCAGTACTTC. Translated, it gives CASSPNRGRVYEQYF.